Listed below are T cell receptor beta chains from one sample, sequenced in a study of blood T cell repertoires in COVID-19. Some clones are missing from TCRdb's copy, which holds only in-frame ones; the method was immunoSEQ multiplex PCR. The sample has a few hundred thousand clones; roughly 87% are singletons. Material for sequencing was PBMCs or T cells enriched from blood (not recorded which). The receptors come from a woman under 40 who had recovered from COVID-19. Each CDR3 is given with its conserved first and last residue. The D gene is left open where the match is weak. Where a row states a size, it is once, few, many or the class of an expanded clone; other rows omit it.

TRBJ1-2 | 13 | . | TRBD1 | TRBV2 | TGTGCCAGCGAGGGGACAGCTCTCTATGGCTACACCTTC | CASEGTALYGYTF
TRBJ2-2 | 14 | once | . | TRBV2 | TGTGCCAGCAGTTACCTAGAATTCGCCGGGGAGCTGTTTTTT | CASSYLEFAGELFF
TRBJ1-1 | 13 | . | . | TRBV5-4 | TGTGCCAGCAGCCCCGGGGGGAACACTGAAGCTTTCTTT | CASSPGGNTEAFF
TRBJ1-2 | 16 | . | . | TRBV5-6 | TGTGCCAGCAGCTTGGGGGGCGGAACAGGGAGCTATGGCTACACCTTC | CASSLGGGTGSYGYTF
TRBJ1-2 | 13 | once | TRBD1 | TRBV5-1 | TGCGCCAGCAGCCCAGGACAGGGACCGGGCTACACCTTC | CASSPGQGPGYTF
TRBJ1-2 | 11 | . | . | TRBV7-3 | TGTGCCAGCAGCTCAGGGTATGGCTACACCTTC | CASSSGYGYTF
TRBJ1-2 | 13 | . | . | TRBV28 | TGTGCCAGCAGTCCTTCGGGGAGCTATGGCTACACCTTC | CASSPSGSYGYTF
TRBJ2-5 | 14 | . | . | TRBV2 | TGTGCCAGCACCCCGGACAGATCCCAAGAGACCCAGTACTTC | CASTPDRSQETQYF
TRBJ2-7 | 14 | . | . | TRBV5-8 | TGTGCCAGCAGAGACAGGGCGGGAGGTTACGAGCAGTACTTC | CASRDRAGGYEQYF
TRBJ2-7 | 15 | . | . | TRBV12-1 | TGTGCCAGCAGCTTTGCGCCGCCAGGGATTTACGAGCAGTACTTC | CASSFAPPGIYEQYF
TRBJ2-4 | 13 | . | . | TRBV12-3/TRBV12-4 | TGTGCCAGCAGTTTCGAGGAGAGGAACATTCAGTACTTC | CASSFEERNIQYF
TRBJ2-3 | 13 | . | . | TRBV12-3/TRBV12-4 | TGTGCCAGCACCAGGATTCGCACAGATACGCAGTATTTT | CASTRIRTDTQYF
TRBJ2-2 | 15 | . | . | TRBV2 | TGTGCCAGCATTAGGGGATCGGCGAACACCGGGGAGCTGTTTTTT | CASIRGSANTGELFF
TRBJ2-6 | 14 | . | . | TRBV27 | TGTGCCAGCAGTTTCCGGTCTGGGGCCAACGTCCTGACTTTC | CASSFRSGANVLTF
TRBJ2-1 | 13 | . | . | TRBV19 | TGTGCCAGTAGTATAGACCTAAACAATGAGCAGTTCTTC | CASSIDLNNEQFF
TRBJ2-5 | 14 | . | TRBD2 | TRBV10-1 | TGCGCCAGCAGTGAAAGGGCGGGGGGTGAGACCCAGTACTTC | CASSERAGGETQYF
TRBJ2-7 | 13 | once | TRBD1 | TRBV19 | TGTGCCAGTAGTCCCGGACAGGCCTACGAGCAGTACTTC | CASSPGQAYEQYF
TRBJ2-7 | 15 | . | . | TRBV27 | TGTGCCAGCAGTTACGGGGCGGGGAGCTCCTACGAGCAGTACTTC | CASSYGAGSSYEQYF
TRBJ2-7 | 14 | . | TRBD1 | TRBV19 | TGTGCCAGTAACCTTGGACAGGGGGCCTACGAGCAGTACTTC | CASNLGQGAYEQYF
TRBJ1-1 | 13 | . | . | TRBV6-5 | TGTGCCAGCATAGTAGGGGGGAACACTGAAGCTTTCTTT | CASIVGGNTEAFF
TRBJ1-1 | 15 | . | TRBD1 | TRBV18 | TGTGCCAGCTCACAAGCAGGGGGCAGGAATTCTGAAGCTTTCTTT | CASSQAGGRNSEAFF
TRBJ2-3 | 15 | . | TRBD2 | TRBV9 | TGTGCCAGTACGTCTAGCGGGAGTTTCTTAGATACGCAGTATTTT | CASTSSGSFLDTQYF
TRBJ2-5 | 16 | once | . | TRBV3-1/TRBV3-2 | TGTGCCAGCAGCCGAACTTTGTTAGTCTATTCGAAGACCCAGTACTTC | CASSRTLLVYSKTQYF
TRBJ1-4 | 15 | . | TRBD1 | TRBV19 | TGTGCCAGTACCCCCGGGACAGGGGGATCAGAAAAACTGTTTTTT | CASTPGTGGSEKLFF
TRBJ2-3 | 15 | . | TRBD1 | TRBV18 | TGTGCCAGCTCACCTGGACAGGGGGCCCTTGCTACGCAGTATTTT | CASSPGQGALATQYF
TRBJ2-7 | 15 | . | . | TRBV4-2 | TGTGCCAGCAGCCAAGAGCCGGGAGCCCCCCTCGAGCAGTACTTC | CASSQEPGAPLEQYF
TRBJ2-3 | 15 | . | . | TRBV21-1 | TGTGCCAGCAGCAGGTGGGAGGGCGGCACAGATACGCAGTATTTT | CASSRWEGGTDTQYF
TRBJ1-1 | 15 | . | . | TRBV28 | TGTGCCAGCAGTTTGATCGGAGGCGTGAACACTGAAGCTTTCTTT | CASSLIGGVNTEAFF
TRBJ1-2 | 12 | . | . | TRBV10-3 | TGTGCCATCAGAACAGGGTTGGGGGGCTACACCTTC | CAIRTGLGGYTF
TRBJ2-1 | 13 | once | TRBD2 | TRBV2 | TGTGCCAGCAGAGGACTAGCGAACAATGAGCAGTTCTTC | CASRGLANNEQFF
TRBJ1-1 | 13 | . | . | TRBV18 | TGTGCCAGCTCAGGTGAGAGGAACACTGAAGCTTTCTTT | CASSGERNTEAFF
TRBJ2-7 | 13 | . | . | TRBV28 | TGTGCCAGCAGCTTCTCCGGAGTATACGAGCAGTACTTC | CASSFSGVYEQYF
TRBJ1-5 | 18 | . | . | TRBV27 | . | CASSSSQGTPQMHQPQHF
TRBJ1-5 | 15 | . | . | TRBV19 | TGTGCCAGTAGTACCCAACCCACGGTCAATCAGCCCCAGCATTTT | CASSTQPTVNQPQHF
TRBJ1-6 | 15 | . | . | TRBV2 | TGTGCCAGCAGTGAATCAGGTTCATATAATTCACCCCTCCACTTT | CASSESGSYNSPLHF